This T cell receptor beta chain was sequenced in a study of T-cell reconstitution after alpha-beta-depleted transplantation in children. Unmatched junction bases numbered 7, after V lost 5 bases and J lost 6 bases. CDR3 length: 13 amino acids. Researchers prepared the TCRbeta library using unique molecular identifiers, the study reports. TCRdb analysed the PCR reads with MiXCR anew, one entry per CDR3 protein. The table lists 400,000 to 500,000 distinct CDR3 sequences, approximately 11% of them singletons. The chain couples TRBV12-3 or TRBV12-4 to TRBJ2-7; 7 bases are shared with TRBD1. The TCR comes from a human donor who donated a stem cell graft to a child with acute myeloid leukemia. The source was PBMCs from the stem cell graft donor, collected from the stem cell graft. The CDR3 sequence is CASSMTGIGEQYF. The CDR3 nucleotides read TGTGCCAGCAGTATGACAGGGATTGGCGAGCAGTACTTC.